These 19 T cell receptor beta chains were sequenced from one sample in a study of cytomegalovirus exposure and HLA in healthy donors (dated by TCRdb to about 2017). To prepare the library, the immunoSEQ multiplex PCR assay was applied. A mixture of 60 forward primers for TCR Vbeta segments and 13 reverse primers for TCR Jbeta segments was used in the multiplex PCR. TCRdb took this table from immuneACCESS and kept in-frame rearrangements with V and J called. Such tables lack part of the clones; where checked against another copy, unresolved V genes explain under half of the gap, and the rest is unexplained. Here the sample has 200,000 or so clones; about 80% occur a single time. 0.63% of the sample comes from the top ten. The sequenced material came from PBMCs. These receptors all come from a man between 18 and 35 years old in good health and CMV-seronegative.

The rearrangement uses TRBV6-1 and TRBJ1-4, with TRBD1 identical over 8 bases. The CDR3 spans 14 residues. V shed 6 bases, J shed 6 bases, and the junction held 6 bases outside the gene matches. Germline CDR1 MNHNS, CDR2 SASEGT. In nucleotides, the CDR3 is TGTGCCAGCAGCAGGGACAGGTCGGATGAAAAACTGTTTTTT. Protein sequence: CASSRDRSDEKLFF.

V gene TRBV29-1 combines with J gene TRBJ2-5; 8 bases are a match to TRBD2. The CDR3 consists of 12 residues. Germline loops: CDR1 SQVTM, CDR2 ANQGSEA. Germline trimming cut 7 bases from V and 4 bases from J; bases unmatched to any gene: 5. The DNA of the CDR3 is TGCAGCGCACGGACTAGCTTAGAGACCCAGTACTTC. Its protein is CSARTSLETQYF.

This CDR3 is CASSLMGLAGADTQYF. CDR3 nucleotide sequence: TGTGCCAGCAGCTTAATGGGACTAGCGGGAGCAGATACGCAGTATTTT. This chain joins TRBV7-3 and TRBJ2-3, with 14 bases lining up with TRBD2. The V and J ends lost 1 base and 4 bases, in that order; junction bases with no gene match: 1. The CDR3 has 16 amino acids. Looked up from germline, CDR1 is SGHTA and CDR2 is FQGTGA. The full variable domain, rest sourced from reference TRBV7-3 and TRBJ2-3, is GAGVSQTPSNKVTEKGKYVELRCDPISGHTALYWYRQSLGQGPEFLIYFQGTGAADDSGLPNDRFFAVRPEGSVSTLKIQRTERGDSAVYLCASSLMGLAGADTQYFGPGTRLTVL.

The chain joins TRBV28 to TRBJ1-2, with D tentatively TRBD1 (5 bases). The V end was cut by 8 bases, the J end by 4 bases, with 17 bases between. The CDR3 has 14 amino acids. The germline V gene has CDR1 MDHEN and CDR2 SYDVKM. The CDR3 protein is CASGSLGGIYGYTF. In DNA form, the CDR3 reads TGTGCCAGCGGGTCCTTGGGGGGAATCTATGGCTACACCTTC.

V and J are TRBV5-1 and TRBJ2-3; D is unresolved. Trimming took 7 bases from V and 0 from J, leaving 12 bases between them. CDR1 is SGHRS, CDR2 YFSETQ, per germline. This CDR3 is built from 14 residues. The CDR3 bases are TGCGCCAGCTCTTTGGCCTTTAGCACAGATACGCAGTATTTT. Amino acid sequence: CASSLAFSTDTQYF.

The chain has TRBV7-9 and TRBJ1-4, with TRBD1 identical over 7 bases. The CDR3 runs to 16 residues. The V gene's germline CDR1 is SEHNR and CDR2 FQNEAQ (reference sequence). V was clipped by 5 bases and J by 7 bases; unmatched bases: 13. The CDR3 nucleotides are TGTGCCAGCAGCCCCGGCGGCAGGGGGAGTAGTGAAAAACTGTTTTTT. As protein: CASSPGGRGSSEKLFF.

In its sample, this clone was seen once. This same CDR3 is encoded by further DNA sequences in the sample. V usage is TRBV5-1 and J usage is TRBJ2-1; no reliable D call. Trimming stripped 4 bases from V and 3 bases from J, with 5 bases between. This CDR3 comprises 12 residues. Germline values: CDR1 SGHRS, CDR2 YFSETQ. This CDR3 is CASSLSYNEQFF. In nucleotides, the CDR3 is TGCGCCAGCAGCCTCAGCTACAATGAGCAGTTCTTC.

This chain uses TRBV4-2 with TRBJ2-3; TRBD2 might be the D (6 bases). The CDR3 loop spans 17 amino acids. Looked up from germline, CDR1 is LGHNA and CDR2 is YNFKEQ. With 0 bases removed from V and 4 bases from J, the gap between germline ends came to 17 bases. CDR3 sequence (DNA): TGTGCCAGCAGCCAAGATTCAAGGGGAGGTGGGGCAGATACGCAGTATTTT. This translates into CASSQDSRGGGADTQYF.

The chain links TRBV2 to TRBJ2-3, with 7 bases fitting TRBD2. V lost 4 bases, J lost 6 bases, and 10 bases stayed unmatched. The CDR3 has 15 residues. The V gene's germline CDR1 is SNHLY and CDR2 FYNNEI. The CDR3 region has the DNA TGTGCCAGCAGTGGGTCTGCGGGAGCCTCCGATACGCAGTATTTT. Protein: CASSGSAGASDTQYF.

The CDR3 nucleotides read TGTGCCAGCAGTCCGCGGTCGGGGGGCGAAGGCTACACCTTC. It is translated as CASSPRSGGEGYTF. V usage is TRBV28 and J usage is TRBJ1-2; tentative D call: TRBD1 (6 bases). Germline assignment: CDR1 MDHEN and CDR2 SYDVKM. The germline V and J ends were trimmed by 5 bases and 8 bases, with 18 bases remaining between them. The CDR3 extends over 14 amino acids.

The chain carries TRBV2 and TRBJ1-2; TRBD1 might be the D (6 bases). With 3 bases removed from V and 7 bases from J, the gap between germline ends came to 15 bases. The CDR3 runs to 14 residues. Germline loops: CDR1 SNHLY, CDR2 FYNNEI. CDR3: CASSEGRGYGGYTF. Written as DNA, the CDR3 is TGTGCCAGCAGTGAGGGCAGGGGCTACGGTGGCTACACCTTC.

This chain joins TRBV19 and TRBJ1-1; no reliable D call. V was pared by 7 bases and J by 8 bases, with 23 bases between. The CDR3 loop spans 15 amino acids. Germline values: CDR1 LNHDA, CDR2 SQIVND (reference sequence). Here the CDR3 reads CASTPSTGGLGEAFF. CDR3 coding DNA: TGTGCCAGTACCCCCTCGACCGGCGGACTGGGGGAAGCTTTCTTT.

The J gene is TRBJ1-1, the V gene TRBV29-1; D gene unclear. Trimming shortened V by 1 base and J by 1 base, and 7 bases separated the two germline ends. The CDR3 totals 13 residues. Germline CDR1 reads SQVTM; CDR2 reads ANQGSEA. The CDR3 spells CSVEGQWNTEAFF. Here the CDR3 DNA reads TGCAGCGTTGAAGGCCAGTGGAACACTGAAGCTTTCTTT.

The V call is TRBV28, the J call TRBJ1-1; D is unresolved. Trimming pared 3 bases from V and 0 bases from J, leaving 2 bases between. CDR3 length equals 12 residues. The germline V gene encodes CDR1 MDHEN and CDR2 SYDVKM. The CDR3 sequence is CASSFMNTEAFF. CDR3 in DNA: TGTGCCAGCAGTTTCATGAACACTGAAGCTTTCTTT.

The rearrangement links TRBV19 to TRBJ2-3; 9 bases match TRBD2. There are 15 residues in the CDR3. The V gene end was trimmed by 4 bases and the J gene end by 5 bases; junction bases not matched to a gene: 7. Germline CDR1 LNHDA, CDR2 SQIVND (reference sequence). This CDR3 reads CASSSSGSIGDTQYF. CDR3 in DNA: TGTGCCAGTAGTAGTAGCGGGAGTATTGGAGATACGCAGTATTTT. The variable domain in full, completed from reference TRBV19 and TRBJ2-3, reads DGGITQSPKYLFRKEGQNVTLSCEQNLNHDAMYWYRQDPGQGLRLIYYSQIVNDFQKGDIAEGYSVSREKKESFPLTVTSAQKNPTAFYLCASSSSGSIGDTQYFGPGTRLTVL.

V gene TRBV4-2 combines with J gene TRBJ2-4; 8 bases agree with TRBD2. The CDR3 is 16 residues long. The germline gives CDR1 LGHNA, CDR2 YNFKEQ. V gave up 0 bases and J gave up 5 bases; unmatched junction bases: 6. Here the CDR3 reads CASSQEGRTSQNIQYF. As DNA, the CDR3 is TGTGCCAGCAGCCAAGAGGGCAGGACTAGCCAAAACATTCAGTACTTC.

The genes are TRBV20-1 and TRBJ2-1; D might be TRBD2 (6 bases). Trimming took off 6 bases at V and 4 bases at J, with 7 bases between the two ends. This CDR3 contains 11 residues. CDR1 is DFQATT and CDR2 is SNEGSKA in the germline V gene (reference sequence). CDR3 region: CSAEGYNEQFF. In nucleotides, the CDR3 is TGCAGTGCGGAGGGGTACAATGAGCAGTTCTTC.

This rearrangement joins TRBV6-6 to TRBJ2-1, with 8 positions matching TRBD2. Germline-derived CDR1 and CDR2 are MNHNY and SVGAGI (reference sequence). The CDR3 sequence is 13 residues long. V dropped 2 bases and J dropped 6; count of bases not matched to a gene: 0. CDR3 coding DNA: TGTGCCAGCAGTTACCGGGAGGGCAATGAGCAGTTCTTC. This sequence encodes CASSYREGNEQFF.

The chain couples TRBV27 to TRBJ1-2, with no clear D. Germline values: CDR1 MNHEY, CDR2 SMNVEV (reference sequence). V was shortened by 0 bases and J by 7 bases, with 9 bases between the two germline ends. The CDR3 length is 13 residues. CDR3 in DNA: TGTGCCAGCAGTTTATCGATCCTACGTGGCTACACCTTC. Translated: CASSLSILRGYTF.